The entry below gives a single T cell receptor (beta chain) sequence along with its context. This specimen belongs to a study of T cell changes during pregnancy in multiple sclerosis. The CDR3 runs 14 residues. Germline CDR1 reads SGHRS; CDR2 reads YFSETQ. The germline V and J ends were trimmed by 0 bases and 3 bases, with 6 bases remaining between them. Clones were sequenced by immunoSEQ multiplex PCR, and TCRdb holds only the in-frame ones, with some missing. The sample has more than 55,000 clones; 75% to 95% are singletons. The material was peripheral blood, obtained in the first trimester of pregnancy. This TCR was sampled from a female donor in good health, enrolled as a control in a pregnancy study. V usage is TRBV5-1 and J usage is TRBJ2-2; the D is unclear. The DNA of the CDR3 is TGCGCCAGCAGCTTGGGTCCCGACACCGGGGAGCTGTTTTTT. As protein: CASSLGPDTGELFF.